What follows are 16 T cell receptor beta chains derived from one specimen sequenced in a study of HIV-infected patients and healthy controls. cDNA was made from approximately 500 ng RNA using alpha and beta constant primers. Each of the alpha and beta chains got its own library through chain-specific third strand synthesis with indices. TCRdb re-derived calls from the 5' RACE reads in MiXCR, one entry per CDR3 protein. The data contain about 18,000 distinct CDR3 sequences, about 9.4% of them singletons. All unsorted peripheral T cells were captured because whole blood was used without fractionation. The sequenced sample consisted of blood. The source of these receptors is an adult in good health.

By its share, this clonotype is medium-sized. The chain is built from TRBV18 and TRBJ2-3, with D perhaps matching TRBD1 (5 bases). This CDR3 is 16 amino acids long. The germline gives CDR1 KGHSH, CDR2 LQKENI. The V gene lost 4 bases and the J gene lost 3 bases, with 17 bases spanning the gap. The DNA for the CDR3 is TGTGCCAGCTCACGTTCCGGTGGGGCGAGGACAGATACGCAGTATTTT. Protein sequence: CASSRSGGARTDTQYF.

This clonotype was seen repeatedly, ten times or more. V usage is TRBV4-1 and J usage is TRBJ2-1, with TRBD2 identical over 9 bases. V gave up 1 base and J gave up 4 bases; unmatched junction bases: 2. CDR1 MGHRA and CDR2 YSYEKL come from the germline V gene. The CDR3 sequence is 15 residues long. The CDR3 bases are TGCGCCAGCAGCCAAGGACTAGCGGCTTACAATGAGCAGTTCTTC. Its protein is CASSQGLAAYNEQFF.

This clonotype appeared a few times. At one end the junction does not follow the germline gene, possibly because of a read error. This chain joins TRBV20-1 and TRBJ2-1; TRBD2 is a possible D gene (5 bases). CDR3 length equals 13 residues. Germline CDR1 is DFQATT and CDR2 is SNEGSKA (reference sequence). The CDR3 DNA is TGCAGTGCTCCCCGGACTTCCTCCAATGAGCAGTTCTTC. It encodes CSAPRTSSNEQFF.

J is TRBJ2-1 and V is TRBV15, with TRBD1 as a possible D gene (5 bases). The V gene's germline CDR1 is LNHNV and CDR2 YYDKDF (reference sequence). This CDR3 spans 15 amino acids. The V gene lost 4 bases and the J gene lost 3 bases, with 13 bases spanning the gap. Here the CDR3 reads CATSTIEDIYNEQFF. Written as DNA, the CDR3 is TGTGCCACCAGCACAATCGAGGACATCTACAATGAGCAGTTCTTC.

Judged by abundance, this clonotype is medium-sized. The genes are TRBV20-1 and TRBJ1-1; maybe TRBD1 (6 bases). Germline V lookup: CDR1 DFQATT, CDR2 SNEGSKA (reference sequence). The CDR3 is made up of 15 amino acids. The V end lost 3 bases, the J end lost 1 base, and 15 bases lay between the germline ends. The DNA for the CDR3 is TGCAGTGCTAGTTCCATGGGGGCCAGGAACACTGAAGCTTTCTTT. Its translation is CSASSMGARNTEAFF.

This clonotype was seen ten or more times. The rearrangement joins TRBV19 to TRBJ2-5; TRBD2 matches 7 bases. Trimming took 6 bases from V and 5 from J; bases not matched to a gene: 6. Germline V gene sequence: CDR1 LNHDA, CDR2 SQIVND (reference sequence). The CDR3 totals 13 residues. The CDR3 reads CASRVSGGETQYF. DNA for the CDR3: TGTGCCAGTAGGGTCTCCGGGGGGGAGACCCAGTACTTC.

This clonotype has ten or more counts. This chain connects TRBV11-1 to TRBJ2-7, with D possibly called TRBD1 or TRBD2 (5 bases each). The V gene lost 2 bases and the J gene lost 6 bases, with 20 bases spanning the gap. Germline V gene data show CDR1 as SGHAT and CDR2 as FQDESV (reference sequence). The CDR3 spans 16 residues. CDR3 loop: CASSLTRRGPVVEQYF. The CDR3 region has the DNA TGTGCCAGCAGCTTAACTCGACGGGGCCCGGTCGTCGAGCAGTACTTC.

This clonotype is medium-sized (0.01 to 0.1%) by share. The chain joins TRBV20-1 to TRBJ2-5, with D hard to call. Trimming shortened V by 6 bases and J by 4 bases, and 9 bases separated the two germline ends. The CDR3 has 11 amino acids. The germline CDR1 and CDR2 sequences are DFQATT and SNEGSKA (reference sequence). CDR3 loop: CSARIGETQYF. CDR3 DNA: TGCAGTGCCCGGATTGGAGAGACCCAGTACTTC.

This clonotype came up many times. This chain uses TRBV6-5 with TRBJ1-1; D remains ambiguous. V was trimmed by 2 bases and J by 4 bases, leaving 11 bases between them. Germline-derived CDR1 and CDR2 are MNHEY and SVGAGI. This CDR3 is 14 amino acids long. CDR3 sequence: CASSYANIATEAFF. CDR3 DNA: TGTGCCAGCAGTTACGCGAATATCGCCACTGAAGCTTTCTTT.

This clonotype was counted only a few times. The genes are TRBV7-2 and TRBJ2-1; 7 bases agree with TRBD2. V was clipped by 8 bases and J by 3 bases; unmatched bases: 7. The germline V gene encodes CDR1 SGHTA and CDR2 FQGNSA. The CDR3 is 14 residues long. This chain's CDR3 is CASGGDYLYNEQFF. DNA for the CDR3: TGTGCCAGCGGTGGGGACTACCTCTACAATGAGCAGTTCTTC.

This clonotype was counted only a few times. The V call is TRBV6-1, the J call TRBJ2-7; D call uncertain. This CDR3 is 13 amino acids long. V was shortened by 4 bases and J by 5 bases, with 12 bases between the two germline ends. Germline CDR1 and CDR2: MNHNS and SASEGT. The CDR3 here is CASSGGVSHEQYF. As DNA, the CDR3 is TGTGCCAGCAGTGGTGGTGTTAGTCACGAGCAGTACTTC.

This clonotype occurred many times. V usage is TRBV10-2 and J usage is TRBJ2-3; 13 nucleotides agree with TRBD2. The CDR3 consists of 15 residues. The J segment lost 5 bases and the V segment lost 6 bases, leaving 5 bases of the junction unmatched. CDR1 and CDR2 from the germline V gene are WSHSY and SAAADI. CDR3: CASSGTSGVGDTQYF. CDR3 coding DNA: TGCGCCAGCAGCGGGACTAGCGGGGTGGGAGATACGCAGTATTTT.

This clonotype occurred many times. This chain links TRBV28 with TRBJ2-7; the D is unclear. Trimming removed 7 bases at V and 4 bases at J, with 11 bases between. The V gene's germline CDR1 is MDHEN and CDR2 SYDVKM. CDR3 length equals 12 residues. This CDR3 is CASTKMGYEQYF. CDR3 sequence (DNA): TGTGCCAGCACTAAGATGGGTTACGAGCAGTACTTC.

The CDR3 nucleotides are TGTGCCAGCAAGGACAGGTCCACCGGGGAGCTGTTTTTT. Its translation: CASKDRSTGELFF. The genes are TRBV12-3 or TRBV12-4 and TRBJ2-2; 7 bases agree with TRBD1. The CDR3 runs to 13 residues. Trimming took 7 bases from V and 4 from J; bases not matched to a gene: 3.

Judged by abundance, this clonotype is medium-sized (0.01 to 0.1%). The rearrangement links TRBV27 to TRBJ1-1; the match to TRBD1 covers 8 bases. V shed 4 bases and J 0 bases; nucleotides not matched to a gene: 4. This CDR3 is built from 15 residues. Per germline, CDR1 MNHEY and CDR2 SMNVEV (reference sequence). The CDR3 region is CASSSTGGLNTEAFF. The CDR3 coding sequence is TGTGCCAGCAGTTCCACAGGGGGGTTGAACACTGAAGCTTTCTTT.

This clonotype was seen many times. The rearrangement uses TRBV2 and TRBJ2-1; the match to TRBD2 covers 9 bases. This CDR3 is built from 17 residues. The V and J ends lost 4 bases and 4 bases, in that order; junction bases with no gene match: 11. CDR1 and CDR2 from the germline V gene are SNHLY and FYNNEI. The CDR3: CASSGPPTSGSYNEQFF. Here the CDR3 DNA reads TGTGCCAGCAGTGGTCCCCCGACTAGCGGTAGTTACAATGAGCAGTTCTTC.